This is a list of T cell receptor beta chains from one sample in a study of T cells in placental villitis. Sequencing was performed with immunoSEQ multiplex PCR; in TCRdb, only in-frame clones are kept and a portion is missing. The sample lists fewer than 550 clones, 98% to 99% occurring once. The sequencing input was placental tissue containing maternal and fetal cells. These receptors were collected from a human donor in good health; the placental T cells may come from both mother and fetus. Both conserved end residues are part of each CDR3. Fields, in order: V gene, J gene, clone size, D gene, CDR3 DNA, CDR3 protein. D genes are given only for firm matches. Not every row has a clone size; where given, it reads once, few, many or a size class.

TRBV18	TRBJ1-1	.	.	TGTGCCAGCTCATCGGGACAGAACACTGAAGCTTTCTTT	CASSSGQNTEAFF
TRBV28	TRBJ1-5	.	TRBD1	TGTGCCAGCACTAGGACAGGGGCCAATCAGCCCCAGCATTTT	CASTRTGANQPQHF
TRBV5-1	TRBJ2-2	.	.	TGCGCCAGCAGCCCTCCGTTTGCCACCACCGGGGAGCTGTTTTTT	CASSPPFATTGELFF
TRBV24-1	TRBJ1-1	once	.	TGTGCCACCAGTGAGGGATCCAACACTGAAGCTTTCTTT	CATSEGSNTEAFF
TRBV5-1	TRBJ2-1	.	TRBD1	TGCGCCAGCAGCTTGACAGGGGTGAGGGAGCAGTTCTTC	CASSLTGVREQFF
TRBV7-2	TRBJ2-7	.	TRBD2	TGTGCCAGCAGCGCCGGACTAGCGGGGGCCAACTACGAGCAGTACTTC	CASSAGLAGANYEQYF
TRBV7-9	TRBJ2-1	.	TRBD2	TGTGCCAGCAGCTCCGGACTAGCGGGGGACAATGAGCAGTTCTTC	CASSSGLAGDNEQFF
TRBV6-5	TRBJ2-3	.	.	TGTGCCAGCAGGCCTAGGGGCACAGATACGCAGTATTTT	CASRPRGTDTQYF
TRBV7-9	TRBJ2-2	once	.	TGTGCCAGCAGCTTAGTGATAGGGGGAGACACCGGGGAGCTGTTTTTT	CASSLVIGGDTGELFF
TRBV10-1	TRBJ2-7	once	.	TGCGCCAGCAGCTTGGCCCCCGGGACCCACGAGCAGTACTTC	CASSLAPGTHEQYF
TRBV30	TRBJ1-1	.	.	TGTGCCTGGGTCCGGGGTCTCACTGAAGCTTTCTTT	CAWVRGLTEAFF
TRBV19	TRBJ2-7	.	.	TGTGCCAGTAGTAATAAGCAGGGGTACGAGCAGTACTTC	CASSNKQGYEQYF
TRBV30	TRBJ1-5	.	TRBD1	TGTGCCTGGAGTGTGGGACAGGGACAGCCCCAGCATTTT	CAWSVGQGQPQHF
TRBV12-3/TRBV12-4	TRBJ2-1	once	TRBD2	TGTGCCAGCACCCCTGGACTAGCCTATGAGCAGTTCTTC	CASTPGLAYEQFF
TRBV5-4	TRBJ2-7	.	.	TGTGCCAGCAGGTCCCTAGGGGGAGCCGAGCAGTACTTC	CASRSLGGAEQYF
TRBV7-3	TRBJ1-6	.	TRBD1	TGTGCCAGCAGCCTAGGGACAGGGGGTTCACCCCTCCACTTT	CASSLGTGGSPLHF
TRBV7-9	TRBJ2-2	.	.	TGTGCCAGCAGCTTTGGCGGCGGGGAGCTGTTTTTT	CASSFGGGELFF
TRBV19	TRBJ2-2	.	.	TGTGCCAGTAGTTGGACTACAGGGACCGGGGAGCTGTTTTTT	CASSWTTGTGELFF
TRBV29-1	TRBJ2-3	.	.	TGCACTATTAGGAGCACAGATACGCAGTATTTT	CTIRSTDTQYF
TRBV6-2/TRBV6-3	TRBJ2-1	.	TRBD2	TGTGCCAGCAGTCGTAGCGGGGGGGCCGCCAATGAGCAGTTCTTC	CASSRSGGAANEQFF
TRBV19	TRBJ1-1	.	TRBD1	TGTGCCAGTAGTATCCCCGACAGGGCGTACACTGAAGCTTTCTTT	CASSIPDRAYTEAFF
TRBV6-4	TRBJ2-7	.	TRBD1	TGTGCCAGCAGTGCCGGGACAGGGGGCTACGAGCAGTACTTC	CASSAGTGGYEQYF